This TCR beta chain was recorded in a study of shared clonotypes between healthy human individuals. Looking at the study overall: Sampling drew on donors who were two women and three men aged 18 to 49.

Each cell subset's genomic DNA was divided evenly among several immunoSEQ plates. Study processing details: Quality scores were absent from the junction-only immunoSEQ sequences, so filtering differed. Method: immunoSEQ multiplex PCR; TCRdb's copy keeps in-frame clones and lacks some. V and J calls and clone size come straight from that table; D and trimming were deduced from the DNA. The sample consists of around 2,100,000 clones, over 85% of them appearing once. CD45RO negativity and positive selection for CCR7 defined naive CD8 cells, a population that excluded terminally differentiated effector memory CD45RA+ cells. Trimming took 2 bases from V and 4 from J, leaving 12 bases between them. Germline assignment: CDR1 MGHRA and CDR2 YSYEKL. CDR3 length equals 15 residues.

The sequence was obtained from a man in his late teens or twenties in good health. This chain links TRBV4-1 with TRBJ1-3, with D unresolved. The sample comprised naive CD8+ T cells sorted from blood. The CDR3: CASSQWEVGGNTIYF. The CDR3 nucleotides read TGCGCCAGCAGCCAATGGGAGGTGGGGGGAAACACCATATATTTT.